These T cell receptor beta chains were read from a single sample in a study of siplizumab effects on memory and regulatory T cells. Repertoires were generated with immunoSEQ multiplex PCR, while TCRdb's copy carries only in-frame clones and drops some. The table records about 100,000 clones, more than 85% of them present only once. The source material was CD4+ T cells sorted from blood. The receptors come from a human donor in good health. The CDR3 runs from the conserved cysteine through the conserved F or W. Rows may omit the clone size; those that give it use once, few, many or a size class.

TRBV10-3	once	TRBJ2-6	CAISDRLGRTNSGANVLTF
TRBV7-3	-	TRBJ2-5	CASSLNVEETQYF
TRBV18	-	TRBJ2-7	CASSPAQGNEQYF
TRBV6-6	once	TRBJ1-1	CASSYRDSFLNTEAFF
TRBV5-1	-	TRBJ2-7	CASSLDGGPAYEQYF
TRBV6-1	-	TRBJ2-7	CASSEFPVTYEQYF
TRBV7-2	-	TRBJ2-5	CASSPRTGVGETQYF
TRBV4-2	once	TRBJ2-3	CASSQDPPYSRGTDTQYF
TRBV7-4	-	TRBJ2-7	CASSLGCGDEQYF
TRBV7-2	-	TRBJ2-1	CASSLGTEYNEQFF
TRBV15	-	TRBJ2-5	CATSTRGRETQYF
TRBV19	-	TRBJ1-2	CASRLQGPLSYGYTF
TRBV12-5	-	TRBJ2-7	CASGLKIGPALYEQYF